One and the same sample provided the 12 T cell receptor beta chains below, sequenced in a study of blood T cell repertoires in COVID-19. The repertoire was sequenced with immunoSEQ multiplex PCR; TCRdb's copy has only in-frame clones and lacks some. The top ten clones hold 24% of a sample with over 85,000 clones, 75% to 85% of them seen once. The sample was peripheral blood. The receptors were gathered from a man aged 70-80 years with acute or convalescent COVID-19.

This rearrangement joins TRBV18 to TRBJ2-1; possibly TRBD2 for D (5 bases). CDR1 KGHSH and CDR2 LQKENI come from the germline V gene. Trimming shortened V by 5 bases and J by 9 bases, and 20 bases separated the two germline ends. The CDR3 covers 15 residues. DNA for the CDR3: TGTGCCAGCTCATCCGGAGCGGCCTCCCGGAGTGAGCAGTTCTTC. It codes for CASSSGAASRSEQFF.

The chain recombines TRBV10-3 with TRBJ2-2, with D maybe TRBD1 (6 bases). The V gene lost 9 bases and the J gene lost 6 bases, with 11 bases spanning the gap. Germline V gene sequence: CDR1 ENHRY, CDR2 SYGVKD. CDR3 length: 12 residues. The CDR3 reads CAIRTVSGELFF. DNA for the CDR3: TGTGCCATTCGGACAGTCTCCGGGGAGCTGTTTTTT.

V is TRBV5-6 and J is TRBJ2-1, with D perhaps TRBD1 (5 bases). This CDR3 spans 16 amino acids. Germline CDR1 reads SGHDT; CDR2 reads YYEEEE. Trimming removed 1 base at V and 1 base at J, with 12 bases between. CDR3 amino acids: CASSLNLGPSYNEQFF. The CDR3 DNA reads TGTGCCAGCAGCTTGAACCTGGGGCCGTCCTACAATGAGCAGTTCTTC.

The chain uses TRBV4-2 and TRBJ1-2; 8 positions agree with TRBD1. The CDR3 covers 15 residues. Germline assignment: CDR1 LGHNA and CDR2 YNFKEQ. V lost 0 bases, J lost 5 bases, and 5 bases stayed unmatched. CDR3 residues: CASSQEGGQGYGYTF. The CDR3 region has the DNA TGTGCCAGCAGCCAAGAAGGTGGACAGGGATATGGCTACACCTTC.

This clone has a handful of counts. This sequence joins TRBV30 and TRBJ2-2; D possibly corresponds to TRBD1 (6 bases). The germline V gene encodes CDR1 GTSNPN and CDR2 SVGIG (reference sequence). V gave up 4 bases and J gave up 7 bases, with 10 bases separating them. This CDR3 has 12 residues. CDR3 sequence (DNA): TGTGCCTGGAACCCAGGGGTCGGGGAGCTGTTTTTT. As protein: CAWNPGVGELFF.

This rearrangement joins TRBV5-1 to TRBJ1-1, with D perhaps matching TRBD1 (6 bases). V lost 4 bases, J lost 1 base, and 11 bases lay in between. The CDR3 is 14 amino acids. Germline V gene sequence: CDR1 SGHRS, CDR2 YFSETQ. CDR3 sequence: CASSPQTGNTEAFF. In DNA, the CDR3 is TGCGCCAGCAGCCCCCAGACAGGGAACACTGAAGCTTTCTTT.

Many counts were recorded for this clone. V and J are TRBV28 and TRBJ2-4, with 16 bases aligning to TRBD2. The CDR3 runs 16 residues. Unmatched junction bases numbered 7, after V lost 6 bases and J lost 8 bases. Germline V gene lookup returns CDR1 MDHEN and CDR2 SYDVKM. CDR3 DNA sequence: TGTGCCAGCAGCCCCGCCGGGACTAGCGGGAGGGACATTCAGTACTTC. It translates to CASSPAGTSGRDIQYF.

The chain employs TRBV6-2 or TRBV6-3 and TRBJ2-7; TRBD2 matches 12 bases. CDR1 is MNHEY and CDR2 is SVGEGT in the germline V gene. The CDR3 sequence is 14 residues long. J lost 3 bases, V lost 5 bases, and 2 bases had no gene match. This CDR3 reads CASSRTSGIYEQYF. The CDR3 DNA reads as TGTGCCAGCAGTCGGACTAGCGGGATCTACGAGCAGTACTTC.

The chain recombines TRBV28 with TRBJ1-2, with 8 bases matching TRBD1. Germline loops: CDR1 MDHEN, CDR2 SYDVKM. The V segment lost 2 bases and the J segment 4 bases; nucleotides outside the gene matches: 6. This CDR3 is built from 15 residues. DNA for the CDR3: TGTGCCAGCAGTTTACCCAGGGGGCTCGGCTATGGCTACACCTTC. Translating it yields CASSLPRGLGYGYTF.

The rearrangement joins TRBV27 to TRBJ2-1; 7 positions agree with TRBD2. Germline V CDR1 and CDR2: MNHEY, SMNVEV (reference sequence). CDR3 length: 15 residues. V shed 3 bases and J 4 bases; nucleotides not matched to a gene: 6. The CDR3 nucleotides read TGTGCCAGCAGTTTTTTTTGGGGGGGATACAATGAGCAGTTCTTC. Encoded protein: CASSFFWGGYNEQFF.

CDR3 sequence: CSVVHPGYEQYF. The DNA for the CDR3 is TGCAGCGTGGTACATCCGGGCTACGAGCAGTACTTC. The V gene is TRBV29-1, the J gene TRBJ2-7; no firm D call. The CDR3 covers 12 residues. The V end lost 6 bases, the J end lost 3 bases, and 12 bases lay between the germline ends. CDR1 SQVTM and CDR2 ANQGSEA come from the germline V gene.

This clone was found a few times. V is TRBV18 and J is TRBJ2-5, with TRBD2 matching over 12 bases. The CDR3 sequence is 15 residues long. The germline gives CDR1 KGHSH, CDR2 LQKENI. Germline trimming cut 4 bases from V and 2 bases from J; bases unmatched to any gene: 2. CDR3 DNA sequence: TGTGCCAGCTCACACGGACTAGCGGGACAAGAGACCCAGTACTTC. The encoded protein is CASSHGLAGQETQYF.